What follows are 3 T cell receptor beta chains derived from one specimen sequenced in a study of cytomegalovirus exposure and HLA in healthy donors. PCR amplification relied on 60 Vbeta primers (plus 13 Jbeta primers). The table came from immunoSEQ multiplex PCR; TCRdb's copy has only in-frame clones and leaves some out. The sample lists roughly 79,000 clones; roughly 80% were seen once. Sample: PBMCs. Receptors were obtained from a woman between 50 and 59 years old in good health and CMV-seropositive.

The rearrangement joins TRBV11-2 to TRBJ2-5; TRBD2 agrees at 8 bases. The CDR3 is made up of 16 amino acids. The germline gives CDR1 SGHAT, CDR2 FQNNGV. The V and J ends lost 5 bases and 4 bases, in that order; junction bases with no gene match: 12. The chain's CDR3 is CASSRAWGLEGETQYF. CDR3 nucleotides: TGTGCCAGCAGCCGTGCTTGGGGACTAGAGGGAGAGACCCAGTACTTC.

The J gene is TRBJ1-1, the V gene TRBV18; a possible D gene is TRBD1 (6 bases). Trimming stripped 3 bases from V and 6 bases from J, with 20 bases between. The CDR3 consists of 16 residues. Germline CDR1 reads KGHSH; CDR2 reads LQKENI. CDR3 amino acids: CASSPRVRQAGSEAFF. CDR3 in DNA: TGTGCCAGCTCACCCCGGGTCCGACAGGCCGGCTCTGAAGCTTTCTTT.

This clone was counted only a few times. The rearrangement links TRBV5-5 to TRBJ1-5; TRBD1 might be the D (6 bases). In germline, CDR1 is SGHKS, CDR2 YYEKEE (reference sequence). With 0 bases removed from V and 7 bases from J, the gap between germline ends came to 11 bases. The CDR3 is made up of 14 amino acids. In DNA, the CDR3 is TGTGCCAGCAGCTTGGACAGGGTAAACCAGCCCCAGCATTTT. Translating gives CASSLDRVNQPQHF.